This T cell receptor (beta chain) was sequenced during a study of T cells in Graves' hyperthyroidism and ophthalmopathy. Study findings and constraints: Most clonotypes that expanded in the thyroid above 0.001 also showed up in blood.

Germline assignment: CDR1 SGHVS and CDR2 FQNEAQ. The CDR3 is 16 residues long. Germline trimming cut 5 bases from V and 4 bases from J; bases unmatched to any gene: 10. TCR beta CDR3 regions were amplified from RNA. The HTBI primer set drove a first-round RT-PCR of the TCR CDR3. TCRdb re-derived calls from the multiplex PCR reads in MiXCR, one entry per CDR3 protein. This sample has about 400,000 distinct CDR3 sequences; more than 15% occur once, and the top ten carry approximately 30%. This clonotype was picked up many times. Its antigen is still unknown. This sequence originates from a woman aged 18-29 years with Graves' hyperthyroidism that later progressed to Graves' ophthalmopathy. The material sequenced was blood. This rearrangement joins TRBV7-8 to TRBJ2-1; 8 bases are shared with TRBD2. Written as DNA, the CDR3 is TGTGCCAGCAGCCAGTTAGCGGGAATCTTTTACAATGAGCAGTTCTTC. It yields the protein CASSQLAGIFYNEQFF.